This is a list of T cell receptor beta chains from one sample in a study of blood T cells in healthy people across ages. TCRdb re-called the 5' RACE reads with MiXCR, one entry per CDR3 protein. The sample has approximately 790,000 distinct CDR3 sequences; around 62% are singletons. The sequenced sample was blood. The receptors shown here come from a man aged 30 to 39 in good health. Both conserved end residues are part of each CDR3. D genes are given only for firm matches. Some rows mark clone size as missing; the rest say once, few, many or name a class of expanded clone.

>TRBD1|.|TRBV3-1|TRBJ1-4
CASSQRRQGNEELFF
TGTGCCAGCAGCCAACGAAGACAGGGGAATGAAGAACTGTTTTTT
>TRBD2|.|TRBV28|TRBJ2-7
CASTTGGRGYEQYF
TGTGCCAGCACAACGGGGGGACGGGGTTACGAGCAGTACTTC
>.|few|TRBV7-2|TRBJ2-3
CASSLAPPGADTQYF
TGTGCCAGCAGCTTAGCCCCCCCAGGCGCAGATACGCAGTATTTT
>.|.|TRBV6-2/TRBV6-3|TRBJ1-2
CASSYKGGIDGYTF
TGTGCCAGCAGTTACAAAGGCGGCATCGATGGCTACACCTTC
>TRBD1|once|TRBV6-1|TRBJ1-6
CATQKMVGQGDSPLHF
TGTGCCACCCAGAAAATGGTTGGACAGGGTGATTCACCCCTCCACTTT
>TRBD1|.|TRBV12-3/TRBV12-4|TRBJ2-3
CASVLQGDTDTQYF
TGTGCCAGCGTATTACAGGGGGACACAGATACGCAGTATTTT
>TRBD2|.|TRBV10-3|TRBJ2-1
CAIRSERGQETQFF
TGTGCCATCAGATCTGAGCGGGGGCAAGAGACCCAGTTCTTC
>TRBD1|.|TRBV6-2/TRBV6-3|TRBJ2-7
CASKTGISYEQYF
TGTGCCAGCAAGACAGGGATCTCCTACGAGCAGTACTTC
>.|.|TRBV11-3|TRBJ2-3
CASSGDNTDTQYF
TGTGCCAGCAGCGGGGACAACACAGACACGCAGTATTTT
>TRBD1|.|TRBV6-1|TRBJ2-6
CASSEMGQGESGANVLTF
TGTGCCAGCAGTGAAATGGGACAGGGCGAATCTGGGGCCAACGTCCTGACTTTC
>.|.|TRBV11-3|TRBJ2-2
CASSLSGYTGELFF
TGTGCCAGCAGCTTATCCGGTTACACCGGGGAGCTGTTTTTT
>TRBD2|.|TRBV3-1|TRBJ2-7
CASSQVFTSGVGYEQYF
TGTGCCAGCAGCCAAGTGTTCACTAGCGGAGTGGGCTACGAGCAGTACTTC
>.|.|TRBV20-1|TRBJ1-2
CSAPLGHLNYGYTF
TGCAGTGCCCCCCTGGGGCACCTCAACTATGGCTACACCTTC
>TRBD2|.|TRBV20-1|TRBJ2-1
CSATGRAGAYHEQFF
TGCAGTGCTACCGGACGAGCGGGGGCCTACCATGAGCAGTTCTTC
>TRBD2|.|TRBV3-1|TRBJ2-1
CASSRTPFSGGTANEQFF
TGTGCCAGCAGCCGAACTCCCTTTAGCGGGGGGACCGCGAATGAGCAGTTCTTC
>.|.|TRBV6-2/TRBV6-3|TRBJ2-7
CASRWGSASYEQYF
TGTGCCAGCCGTTGGGGGAGCGCCTCCTACGAGCAGTACTTC
>.|few|TRBV7-9|TRBJ2-1
CASSLAPYDRLAHYEQFF
TGTGCCAGCAGCTTAGCGCCCTACGACAGGTTGGCGCACTATGAGCAGTTCTTC
>.|few|TRBV6-1|TRBJ2-1
CASSEVKGDREQFF
TGTGCCAGCAGTGAAGTGAAAGGAGACCGTGAGCAGTTCTTC
>.|once|TRBV29-1|TRBJ2-7
CSVEGTYEQYF
TGCAGCGTTGAAGGCACCTACGAGCAGTACTTC
>TRBD2|.|TRBV3-1|TRBJ2-7
CASSPLAGASSYEQYF
TGTGCCAGCAGTCCACTAGCGGGGGCGTCTTCCTACGAGCAGTACTTC